This passage covers 7 T cell receptor beta chains from one sample sequenced in a study of cytomegalovirus exposure and HLA in healthy donors. Researchers ran the PCR with 60 Vbeta and 13 Jbeta primers. Only in-frame clones appear in the TCRdb table, and some are missing; sequencing was by immunoSEQ multiplex PCR. The sample yields approximately 130,000 clones, 76% seen once. Specimen: PBMCs. These receptors were collected from a female donor in good health and CMV-seropositive.

This rearrangement joins TRBV29-1 to TRBJ2-7, with unresolved D. Germline V gene data show CDR1 as SQVTM and CDR2 as ANQGSEA. V was pared by 4 bases and J by 6 bases, with 16 bases between. The CDR3 extends over 13 amino acids. DNA of the CDR3: TGCAGCGTTGGTGACTGGTTCCTAGGCGAGCAGTACTTC. Residues: CSVGDWFLGEQYF.

The CDR3 here is CASSFGQANYGYTF. The CDR3 DNA follows: TGTGCCAGCAGCTTTGGACAGGCTAACTATGGCTACACCTTC. The rearrangement links TRBV7-9 to TRBJ1-2; 7 bases align to TRBD1. V lost 3 bases and J lost 0; bases outside the gene matches: 1. Germline lookup yields CDR1 SEHNR and CDR2 FQNEAQ (reference sequence). The CDR3 extends over 14 amino acids.

This sequence joins TRBV5-1 and TRBJ2-3; 7 nucleotides agree with TRBD2. Germline CDR1 reads SGHRS; CDR2 reads YFSETQ. V lost 2 bases and J lost 0; bases outside the gene matches: 3. The CDR3 runs to 15 residues. The CDR3 bases are TGCGCCAGCAGCTTACTAGCGATTAGCACAGATACGCAGTATTTT. Encoded protein: CASSLLAISTDTQYF.

This clone was detected only once. The chain is built from TRBV7-2 and TRBJ2-5, with D possibly matching TRBD1 (6 bases). With 3 bases removed from V and 4 bases from J, the gap between germline ends came to 15 bases. CDR1 and CDR2 from the germline V gene are SGHTA and FQGNSA. This CDR3 is built from 15 residues. CDR3 protein: CASSFSPGAPETQYF. Here the CDR3 DNA reads TGTGCCAGCAGCTTTAGCCCAGGGGCGCCAGAGACCCAGTACTTC.

This clone was detected only once. The chain uses TRBV19 and TRBJ1-5; D gene ambiguous. Germline CDR1 reads LNHDA; CDR2 reads SQIVND (reference sequence). There are 15 residues in the CDR3. Trimming pared 3 bases from V and 2 bases from J, leaving 11 bases between. The DNA for the CDR3 is TGTGCCAGTAGTATCCGCGGGCAGGGCAATCAGCCCCAGCATTTT. It encodes CASSIRGQGNQPQHF.

This chain uses TRBV6-5 with TRBJ2-6; no firm D call. This CDR3 region has 14 residues. V gave up 10 bases and J gave up 0 bases, with 10 bases separating them. CDR1 MNHEY and CDR2 SVGAGI come from the germline V gene. As DNA, the CDR3 is TGTGCCACGTTTCCGCGCTCTGGGGCCAACGTCCTGACTTTC. Translating it yields CATFPRSGANVLTF.

The chain couples TRBV7-3 to TRBJ2-7, with D possibly matching TRBD1 (5 bases). This CDR3 spans 13 amino acids. The V end lost 5 bases, the J end lost 5 bases, and 13 bases lay between the germline ends. In germline, CDR1 is SGHTA, CDR2 FQGTGA. CDR3 in DNA: TGTGCCAGCAGCCCCTCCAGGGCCAACGAGCAGTACTTC. Protein sequence: CASSPSRANEQYF.